The clone carrying this T cell receptor (beta chain) appeared many times. A second PCR, run for roughly 7 to 11 cycles, used a sample-barcoded 5' primer plus a J-beta primer mix. One entry per CDR3 protein results from TCRdb running MiXCR on the 5' RACE reads. The data show some 880,000 distinct CDR3 sequences, with under 40% seen just once and 10% to 15% held by the top ten. This sample is drawn from a study of blood T cells in healthy people across ages. Donation came from healthy Caucasian individuals in Russia who were aged about 6 to 90. Each sample provided at least 6 micrograms of extracted total RNA. Looked up from germline, CDR1 is SGHTA and CDR2 is FQGNSA. There are 16 residues in the CDR3. Trimming pared 9 bases from V and 0 bases from J, leaving 20 bases between.

This TCR came from a man aged 18 to 35 in good health. J is TRBJ2-5 and V is TRBV7-2, with D possibly matching TRBD2 (6 bases). The specimen sequenced was blood. CDR3 amino acids: CASKNLAGPYQETQYF. The CDR3, as DNA: TGTGCCAGTAAGAATTTGGCGGGACCGTACCAAGAGACCCAGTACTTC.